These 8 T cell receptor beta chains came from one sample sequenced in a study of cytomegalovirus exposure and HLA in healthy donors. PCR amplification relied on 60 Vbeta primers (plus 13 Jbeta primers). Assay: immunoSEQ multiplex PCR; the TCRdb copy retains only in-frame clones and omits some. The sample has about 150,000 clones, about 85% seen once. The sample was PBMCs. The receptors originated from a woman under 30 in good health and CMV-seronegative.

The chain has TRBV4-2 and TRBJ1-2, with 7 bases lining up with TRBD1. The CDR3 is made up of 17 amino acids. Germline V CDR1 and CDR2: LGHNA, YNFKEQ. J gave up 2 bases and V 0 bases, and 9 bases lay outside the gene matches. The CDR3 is CASSQDPQGVTNYGYTF. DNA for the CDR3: TGTGCCAGCAGCCAAGATCCCCAGGGGGTGACCAACTATGGCTACACCTTC.

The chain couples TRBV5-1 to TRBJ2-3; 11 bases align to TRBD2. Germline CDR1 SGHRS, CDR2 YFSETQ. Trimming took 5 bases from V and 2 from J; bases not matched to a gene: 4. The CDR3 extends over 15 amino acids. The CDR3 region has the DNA TGCGCCAGCAGGACTAGCGGGGCCTACACAGATACGCAGTATTTT. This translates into CASRTSGAYTDTQYF.

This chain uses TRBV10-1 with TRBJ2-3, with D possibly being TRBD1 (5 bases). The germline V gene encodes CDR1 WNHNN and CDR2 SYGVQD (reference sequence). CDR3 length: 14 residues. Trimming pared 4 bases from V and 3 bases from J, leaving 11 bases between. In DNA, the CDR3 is TGCGCCAGCAGTGCTAGTCAGGGAACAGATACGCAGTATTTT. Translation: CASSASQGTDTQYF.

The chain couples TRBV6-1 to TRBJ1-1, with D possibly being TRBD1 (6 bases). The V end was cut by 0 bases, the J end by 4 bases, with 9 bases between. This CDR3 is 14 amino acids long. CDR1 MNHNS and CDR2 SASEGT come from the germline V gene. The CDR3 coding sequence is TGTGCCAGCAGTGAAGCGCGGGGGCTCACTGAAGCTTTCTTT. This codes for CASSEARGLTEAFF.

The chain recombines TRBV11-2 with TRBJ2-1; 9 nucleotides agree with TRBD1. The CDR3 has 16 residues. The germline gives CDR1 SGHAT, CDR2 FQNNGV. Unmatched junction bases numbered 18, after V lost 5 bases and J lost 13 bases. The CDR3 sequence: CASSQTPGQGRIRQFF. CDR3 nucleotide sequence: TGTGCCAGCAGCCAGACCCCGGGACAGGGCAGGATACGACAGTTCTTC.

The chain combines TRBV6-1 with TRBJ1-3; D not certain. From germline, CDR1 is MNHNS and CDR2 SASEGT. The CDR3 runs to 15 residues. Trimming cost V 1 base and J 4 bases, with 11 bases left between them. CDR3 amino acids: CASSEGAGFGNTIYF. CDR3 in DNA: TGTGCCAGCAGTGAAGGCGCAGGTTTCGGAAACACCATATATTTT.

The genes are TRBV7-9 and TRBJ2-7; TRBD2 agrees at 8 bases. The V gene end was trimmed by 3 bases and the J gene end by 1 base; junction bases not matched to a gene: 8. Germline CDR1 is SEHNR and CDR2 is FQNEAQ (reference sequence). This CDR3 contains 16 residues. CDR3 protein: CASSFIGAGGSYEQYF. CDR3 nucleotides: TGTGCCAGCAGCTTCATAGGTGCGGGAGGATCCTACGAGCAGTACTTC.

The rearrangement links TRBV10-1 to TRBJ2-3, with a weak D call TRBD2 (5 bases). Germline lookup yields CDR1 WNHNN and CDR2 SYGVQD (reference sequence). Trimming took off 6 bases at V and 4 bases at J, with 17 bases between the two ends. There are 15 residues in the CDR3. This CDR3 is CASRRFRGKADTQYF. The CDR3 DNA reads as TGCGCCAGCAGGAGGTTTCGAGGGAAGGCAGATACGCAGTATTTT.